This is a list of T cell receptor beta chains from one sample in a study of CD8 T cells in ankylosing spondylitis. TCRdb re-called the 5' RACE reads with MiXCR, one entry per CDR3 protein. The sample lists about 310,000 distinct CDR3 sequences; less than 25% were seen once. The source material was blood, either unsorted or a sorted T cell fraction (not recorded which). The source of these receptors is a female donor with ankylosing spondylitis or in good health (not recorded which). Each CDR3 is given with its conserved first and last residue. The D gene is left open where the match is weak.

CDR3: CASSSREWNTGELFF; D: .; V: TRBV7-2; J: TRBJ2-2
CDR3: CAIGSTGTERNSPLHF; D: TRBD1; V: TRBV10-3; J: TRBJ1-6
CDR3: CASSTTWETQYF; D: .; V: TRBV12-3/TRBV12-4; J: TRBJ2-5
CDR3: CSASKDGPSFYEQFF; D: .; V: TRBV20-1; J: TRBJ2-1
CDR3: CATSEGLETQYF; D: .; V: TRBV24-1; J: TRBJ2-5
CDR3: CSVEADSGQQGNTIYF; D: .; V: TRBV29-1; J: TRBJ1-3
CDR3: CASRKIVAGSYEQYF; D: TRBD2; V: TRBV27; J: TRBJ2-7
CDR3: CASRDRTYGYTF; D: .; V: TRBV28; J: TRBJ1-2
CDR3: CASGLPSGSFNEQFF; D: TRBD2; V: TRBV12-5; J: TRBJ2-1
CDR3: CASSQSGLLTDTQYF; D: .; V: TRBV7-2; J: TRBJ2-3
CDR3: CASSLSEKTQYF; D: .; V: TRBV5-6; J: TRBJ2-5
CDR3: CASSQDWLYEQYF; D: .; V: TRBV4-3; J: TRBJ2-7
CDR3: CSARTRTSSYNEQFF; D: .; V: TRBV20-1; J: TRBJ2-1
CDR3: CASSLGVGTYNEQFF; D: .; V: TRBV7-9; J: TRBJ2-1
CDR3: CASSLGQGANTGELFF; D: TRBD1; V: TRBV5-1; J: TRBJ2-2
CDR3: CASTTTRINEKLFF; D: .; V: TRBV6-1; J: TRBJ1-4
CDR3: CASSQGQSPNYGYTF; D: .; V: TRBV4-3; J: TRBJ1-2
CDR3: CSVAQGQSRETQYF; D: TRBD1; V: TRBV29-1; J: TRBJ2-5
CDR3: CSASRSLASEEEQYF; D: TRBD2; V: TRBV20-1; J: TRBJ2-7
CDR3: CATSRQGRWDNEQFF; D: .; V: TRBV15; J: TRBJ2-1
CDR3: CSARGPSGASSYNEQFF; D: TRBD2; V: TRBV20-1; J: TRBJ2-1
CDR3: CASSADSTRETQYF; D: .; V: TRBV6-1; J: TRBJ2-5
CDR3: CASSWGQGAGQPQHF; D: TRBD1; V: TRBV7-8; J: TRBJ1-5
CDR3: CASSYSKGGSLFF; D: .; V: TRBV6-5; J: TRBJ2-2
CDR3: CASSQETYLETQYF; D: .; V: TRBV3-1; J: TRBJ2-5
CDR3: CASSSGLAGAIHEQYF; D: TRBD2; V: TRBV12-3/TRBV12-4; J: TRBJ2-7
CDR3: CASPGGSSSYNSPLHF; D: .; V: TRBV23-1; J: TRBJ1-6
CDR3: CASSPRRGSGYEQYF; D: .; V: TRBV7-9; J: TRBJ2-7
CDR3: CASSQDLASGERTDTQYF; D: TRBD2; V: TRBV4-3; J: TRBJ2-3
CDR3: CASSSSLAGPETQYF; D: TRBD2; V: TRBV11-2; J: TRBJ2-5
CDR3: CSALGGNSPLHF; D: .; V: TRBV20-1; J: TRBJ1-6
CDR3: CASSLSAGGLSYEQYF; D: TRBD2; V: TRBV27; J: TRBJ2-7
CDR3: CSARAVRAFF; D: .; V: TRBV20-1; J: TRBJ1-1
CDR3: CSVGGEPYEQYF; D: .; V: TRBV29-1; J: TRBJ2-7
CDR3: CASSVRPGGLYEQYF; D: .; V: TRBV7-2; J: TRBJ2-7
CDR3: CANSRSRLGNIQYF; D: .; V: TRBV3-1; J: TRBJ2-4
CDR3: CSVSGGRTDTQYF; D: TRBD1; V: TRBV29-1; J: TRBJ2-3
CDR3: CSASSQETQYF; D: .; V: TRBV20-1; J: TRBJ2-5
CDR3: CSAVLAGHQETQYF; D: TRBD2; V: TRBV20-1; J: TRBJ2-5
CDR3: CASSLGPGTSTRVGQFF; D: .; V: TRBV3-1; J: TRBJ2-1
CDR3: CSVLQGSYGYTF; D: .; V: TRBV29-1; J: TRBJ1-2
CDR3: CASSPRSGGTSTDTQYF; D: .; V: TRBV18; J: TRBJ2-3
CDR3: CASSLWPEGDYGYTF; D: .; V: TRBV12-3/TRBV12-4; J: TRBJ1-2
CDR3: CASRPEGTHAIYTDTQYF; D: .; V: TRBV25-1; J: TRBJ2-3
CDR3: CASSLRREEGWNEQFF; D: TRBD2; V: TRBV7-3; J: TRBJ2-1
CDR3: CSVATGGVNTEAFF; D: TRBD1; V: TRBV29-1; J: TRBJ1-1
CDR3: CAIKFTVRENTEAFF; D: .; V: TRBV10-3; J: TRBJ1-1
CDR3: CASSLNWGQGTGELFF; D: .; V: TRBV3-1; J: TRBJ2-2
CDR3: CASRGPPKYNEQFF; D: .; V: TRBV6-1; J: TRBJ2-1
CDR3: CASKEVVSGNTIYF; D: .; V: TRBV27; J: TRBJ1-3
CDR3: CASSLLGPDTQYF; D: .; V: TRBV7-2; J: TRBJ2-3
CDR3: CASSQDQGRTDTQYF; D: .; V: TRBV4-2; J: TRBJ2-3
CDR3: CAISGGRWETQYF; D: TRBD2; V: TRBV10-3; J: TRBJ2-5
CDR3: CSASTRVGTRFNEQFF; D: .; V: TRBV20-1; J: TRBJ2-1